A selection of T cell receptor beta chains follows, all from one sample in a study of blood T cell repertoires in COVID-19. The data were produced by immunoSEQ multiplex PCR, yet TCRdb's version contains in-frame clones alone and is incomplete. The table includes tens of thousands of clones, around 79% detected once. What was sequenced was peripheral blood. Every receptor here comes from a man aged 60-69 years with acute or convalescent COVID-19. Each CDR3 is given with its conserved first and last residue.

TRBV7-2	TRBJ2-4	CASSYLGQGKNIQYF
TRBV29-1	TRBJ1-2	CSAPDSSYGYTF
TRBV9	TRBJ1-3	CASSVELRGAGNTIYF
TRBV2	TRBJ1-4	CASSETSVAVEKLFF
TRBV4-1	TRBJ2-5	CASSQGQAGGGRETQYF
TRBV28	TRBJ1-2	CASRGGSGGYTF
TRBV12-3/TRBV12-4	TRBJ1-2	CASSLSTGLITF
TRBV5-4	TRBJ1-2	CASSPPGTGVGYTF
TRBV11-2	TRBJ2-5	CASSLERAGAQETQYF
TRBV15	TRBJ1-2	CATSTLDSYGYTF
TRBV2	TRBJ2-7	CASSEGGTGTYEQYF
TRBV9	TRBJ1-4	CASSLSSGANEKLFF
TRBV7-2	TRBJ1-2	CASSGGGPGYTF
TRBV19	TRBJ1-3	CASSIQAVFGNTIYF
TRBV6-2/TRBV6-3	TRBJ1-2	CASSRTENYGYTF
TRBV11-2	TRBJ2-5	CASSWLGSRETQYF
TRBV19	TRBJ1-1	CASSPGTGGTEAFF
TRBV24-1	TRBJ1-3	CATSAGGEGNTIYF
TRBV7-8	TRBJ2-1	CASSSSRGGRWNEQFF
TRBV14	TRBJ1-2	CASSQDGGAYGYTF
TRBV19	TRBJ1-2	CASRTGGNYGYTF
TRBV7-2	TRBJ2-3	CASSSRVGTDTQYF
TRBV4-1	TRBJ2-3	CASSQRLAGGTDTQYF
TRBV6-4	TRBJ2-3	CASSDGRGEGTDTQYF
TRBV5-1	TRBJ1-3	CASSSLQNGGTIYF
TRBV11-2	TRBJ1-1	CASSPYTGNTEAFF
TRBV4-1	TRBJ2-7	CASSQELLAAYEQYF
TRBV30	TRBJ2-1	CAWSPRTVGDEQFF
TRBV24-1	TRBJ2-5	CATSERRGPRQETQYF
TRBV5-1	TRBJ2-2	CASGSLPGTSNTGELFF
TRBV27	TRBJ1-5	CASRSGYSNQPQHF
TRBV27	TRBJ2-1	CASSLGRGSSYNEQFF
TRBV6-1	TRBJ1-4	CASSEAWEKLFF
TRBV5-1	TRBJ2-2	CASSEGLAGGAGELFF
TRBV18	TRBJ1-4	CASSQALSGNEKLFF
TRBV18	TRBJ2-2	CASSPNTAQNTGELFF
TRBV6-5	TRBJ1-6	CASRSTGGESPLHF
TRBV25-1	TRBJ2-4	CASSHSGLAKNIQYF
TRBV24-1	TRBJ1-5	CATSDAGNNQPQHF
TRBV19	TRBJ1-6	CASSKRQGYDSPLHF
TRBV2	TRBJ2-7	CASSESTGLSEQYF
TRBV27	TRBJ2-3	CAVAGQGKDTQYF
TRBV15	TRBJ1-2	CATSTGQGRYGYTF
TRBV29-1	TRBJ1-1	CSVDKGQFEAFF
TRBV6-6	TRBJ2-3	CASRSSRGDTDTQYF
TRBV6-1	TRBJ2-5	CASSENGGLALYF
TRBV2	TRBJ2-1	CASSGRNEQFF
TRBV7-8	TRBJ1-5	CASSRDQGARSQPQHF
TRBV28	TRBJ2-5	CASLSFGEGQETQYF